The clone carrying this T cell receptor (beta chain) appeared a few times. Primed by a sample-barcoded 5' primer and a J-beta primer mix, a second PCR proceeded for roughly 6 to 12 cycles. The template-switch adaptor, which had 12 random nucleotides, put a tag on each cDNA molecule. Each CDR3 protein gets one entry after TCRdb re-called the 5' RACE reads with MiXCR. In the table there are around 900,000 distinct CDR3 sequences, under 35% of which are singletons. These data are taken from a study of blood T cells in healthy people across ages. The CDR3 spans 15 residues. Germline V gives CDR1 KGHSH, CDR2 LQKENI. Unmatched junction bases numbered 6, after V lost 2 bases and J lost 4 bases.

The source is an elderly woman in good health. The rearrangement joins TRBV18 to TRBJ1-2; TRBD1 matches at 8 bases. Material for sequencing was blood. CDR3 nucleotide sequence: TGTGCCAGCTCACCAGAAGGACAGGGAGGCTATGGCTACACCTTC. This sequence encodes CASSPEGQGGYGYTF. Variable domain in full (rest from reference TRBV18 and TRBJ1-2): NAGVMQNPRHLVRRRGQEARLRCSPMKGHSHVYWYRQLPEEGLKFMVYLQKENIIDESGMPKERFSAEFPKEGPSILRIQQVVRGDSAAYFCASSPEGQGGYGYTFGSGTRLTVV.